The clone carrying this T cell receptor beta chain was detected once. The germline V and J ends were trimmed by 6 bases and 5 bases, with 11 bases remaining between them. The CDR3 spans 12 residues. Germline loops: CDR1 MDHEN, CDR2 SYDVKM. The sample is drawn from a study of control samples from healthy donors and cancer patients. Only in-frame clones appear in the TCRdb table, and some are missing; sequencing was by immunoSEQ multiplex PCR. The sample carries tens of thousands of clones, around 90% recorded once. The sequence was collected from a woman aged 40 to 50 with head and neck cancer. Sequencing input: PBMCs. The rearrangement joins TRBV28 to TRBJ2-7; D may be TRBD1 (6 bases). The chain's CDR3 is CASRKGVDEQYF. The CDR3 region has the DNA TGTGCCAGCAGGAAGGGGGTCGACGAGCAGTACTTC.